A single sample is the source of the 11 T cell receptor beta chains below, sequenced in a study of T cells in Graves' hyperthyroidism and ophthalmopathy. RNA transcripts were the template for amplifying TCR beta CDR3 regions. TCR CDR3 regions were first amplified by RT-PCR with HTBI primers. MiXCR, applied by TCRdb to the multiplex PCR reads, yields one record per CDR3 protein. This table has more than 300,000 distinct CDR3 sequences, approximately 14% appearing once. Sequences were obtained from blood. Source of these receptors: a young woman with Graves' hyperthyroidism.

This clonotype appeared many times. The genes are TRBV28 and TRBJ2-3, with 9 bases aligning to TRBD2. In germline, CDR1 is MDHEN, CDR2 SYDVKM. Trimming removed 5 bases from V and 2 bases from J; junction bases left unmatched: 5. The CDR3 spans 15 residues. The CDR3 sequence is CASSPLAGPTDTQYF. The CDR3 DNA sequence: TGTGCCAGCAGTCCTCTAGCGGGACCCACAGATACGCAGTATTTT.

The table lists this clonotype with many counts. The V gene is TRBV19, the J gene TRBJ2-7, with TRBD2 matching 10 bases. The CDR3 length is 15 residues. The V gene's germline CDR1 is LNHDA and CDR2 SQIVND (reference sequence). V shed 0 bases, J shed 3 bases, and the junction held 2 bases outside the gene matches. CDR3 nucleotide sequence: TGTGCCAGTAGTATAGAGCCTAGCGGGAGCTACGAGCAGTACTTC. Translating gives CASSIEPSGSYEQYF.

J is TRBJ2-7 and V is TRBV20-1; D unclear. The germline V and J ends were trimmed by 2 bases and 5 bases, with 10 bases remaining between them. The CDR3 has 12 amino acids. Germline CDR1 is DFQATT and CDR2 is SNEGSKA (reference sequence). The CDR3, as DNA: TGCAGTGCTAGACAGCTTCCCAACGAGCAGTACTTC. Translating it yields CSARQLPNEQYF.

This sequence joins TRBV10-3 and TRBJ1-5; D uncertain. Trimming took off 2 bases at V and 0 bases at J, with 17 bases between the two ends. Germline assignment: CDR1 ENHRY and CDR2 SYGVKD. The CDR3 consists of 18 residues. CDR3 nucleotides: TGTGCCATCAGTGAGGGCCCGAGAAGGAGAGGTAGCAATCAGCCCCAGCATTTT. Amino acid sequence: CAISEGPRRRGSNQPQHF.

The V call is TRBV6-5, the J call TRBJ2-2; 10 bases map to TRBD1. The CDR3 spans 14 residues. Germline CDR1 reads MNHEY; CDR2 reads SVGAGI. The V gene end was trimmed by 4 bases and the J gene end by 6 bases; junction bases not matched to a gene: 2. The CDR3: CASSWGTGAGELFF. The CDR3 DNA reads TGTGCCAGCAGTTGGGGGACAGGGGCCGGGGAGCTGTTTTTT.

The table lists this clonotype with a few counts. CDR3 protein: CASRPGTGTEAFF. The CDR3 DNA is TGTGCCAGCAGGCCCGGGACAGGCACTGAAGCTTTCTTT. The chain is built from TRBV11-1 and TRBJ1-1; 8 bases are shared with TRBD1. In germline, CDR1 is SGHAT, CDR2 FQDESV (reference sequence). Trimming at V came to 6 bases and at J to 4 bases, leaving 4 bases not matched to a gene. This CDR3 has 13 residues.

This clonotype appeared a few times. This chain links TRBV7-9 with TRBJ2-1; 7 nucleotides match TRBD2. The CDR3 runs to 14 residues. V dropped 7 bases and J dropped 7; count of bases not matched to a gene: 10. The germline gives CDR1 SEHNR, CDR2 FQNEAQ (reference sequence). CDR3 loop: CASTPWAGDNEQFF. The CDR3 DNA follows: TGTGCCAGCACCCCTTGGGCGGGAGATAATGAGCAGTTCTTC.

The chain is built from TRBV10-3 and TRBJ1-2; 8 nucleotides agree with TRBD1. In germline, CDR1 is ENHRY, CDR2 SYGVKD. The trim removed 3 bases at V and 5 bases at J, leaving 5 bases unmatched. CDR3 length: 14 amino acids. CDR3 sequence (DNA): TGTGCCATCAGTGATACCGGGACAGGATATGGCTACACCTTC. The encoded protein is CAISDTGTGYGYTF.

J is TRBJ2-7 and V is TRBV4-3; possibly TRBD2 for D (7 bases). Germline V lookup: CDR1 LGHNA, CDR2 YSLEER. The CDR3 spans 18 residues. V gave up 0 bases and J gave up 4 bases, with 22 bases separating them. The CDR3 is CASSQDLGGETVFYEQYF. The CDR3 bases are TGCGCCAGCAGCCAAGATCTAGGGGGGGAAACAGTATTTTACGAGCAGTACTTC.

This clonotype was counted at least ten times. This chain uses TRBV7-2 with TRBJ2-1; 8 bases line up with TRBD2. The germline CDR1 and CDR2 sequences are SGHTA and FQGNSA. The CDR3 has 16 amino acids. The J segment lost 4 bases and the V segment lost 4 bases, leaving 9 bases of the junction unmatched. The CDR3 bases are TGTGCCAGCAGCTCGGAGAGCAGCGGGGGTTACAATGAGCAGTTCTTC. Its protein product is CASSSESSGGYNEQFF.

The chain combines TRBV28 with TRBJ2-4; 8 bases fit TRBD1. CDR3 size: 11 residues. The junction had 5 bases not matched to a gene; V was cut back by 8 bases and J by 11 bases. Germline CDR1 reads MDHEN; CDR2 reads SYDVKM. CDR3 region: CASGQGPFQYF. DNA for the CDR3: TGTGCCAGCGGACAGGGACCCTTTCAGTACTTC. Full variable domain (rest looked up from reference TRBV28 and TRBJ2-4): DVKVTQSSRYLVKRTGEKVFLECVQDMDHENMFWYRQDPGLGLRLIYFSYDVKMKEKGDIPEGYSVSREKKERFSLILESASTNQTSMYLCASGQGPFQYFGAGTRLSVL.